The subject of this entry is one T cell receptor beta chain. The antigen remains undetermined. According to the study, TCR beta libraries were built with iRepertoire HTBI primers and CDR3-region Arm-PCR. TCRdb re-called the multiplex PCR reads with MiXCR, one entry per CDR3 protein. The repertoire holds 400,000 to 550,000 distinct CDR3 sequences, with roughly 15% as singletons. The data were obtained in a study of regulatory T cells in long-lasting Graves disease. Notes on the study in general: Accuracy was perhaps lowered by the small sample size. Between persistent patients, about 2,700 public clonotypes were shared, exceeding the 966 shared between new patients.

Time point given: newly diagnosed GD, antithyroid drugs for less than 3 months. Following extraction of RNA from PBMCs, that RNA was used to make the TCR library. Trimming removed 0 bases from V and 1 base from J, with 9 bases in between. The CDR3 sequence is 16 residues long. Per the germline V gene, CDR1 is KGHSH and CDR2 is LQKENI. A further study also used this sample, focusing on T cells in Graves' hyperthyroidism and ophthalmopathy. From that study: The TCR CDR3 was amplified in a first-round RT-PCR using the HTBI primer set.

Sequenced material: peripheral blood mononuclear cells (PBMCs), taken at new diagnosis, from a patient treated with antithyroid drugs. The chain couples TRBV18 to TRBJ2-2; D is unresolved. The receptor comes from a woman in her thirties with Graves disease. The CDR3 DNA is TGTGCCAGCTCACCACCGGGCTCAGGGAACACCGGGGAGCTGTTTTTT. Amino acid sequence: CASSPPGSGNTGELFF.